One sample yielded the 23 T cell receptor beta chains listed below, sequenced in a study of CD8 T cells in ankylosing spondylitis. A single record per CDR3 protein comes from TCRdb applying MiXCR to the 5' RACE reads. The sample has 250,000 to 350,000 distinct CDR3 sequences, 20% seen once. Material for sequencing was blood, either unsorted or a sorted T cell fraction (not recorded which). These receptors were obtained from a male donor with ankylosing spondylitis or in good health (not recorded which).

This clonotype showed up just a few times. This chain joins TRBV5-5 and TRBJ2-7; 7 nucleotides align to TRBD1. With V trimmed by 0 bases and J by 6 bases, 12 bases remained unmatched. Per germline, CDR1 SGHKS and CDR2 YYEKEE (reference sequence). The CDR3 spans 16 residues. The CDR3: CASSLVMAGGNGEQYV. Here the CDR3 DNA reads TGTGCCAGCAGCTTGGTGATGGCAGGGGGAAATGGCGAGCAGTACGTC.

This clonotype was picked up a small number of times. This chain uses TRBV18 with TRBJ2-1, with 8 bases lining up with TRBD1. J gave up 8 bases and V 0 bases, and 6 bases lay outside the gene matches. This CDR3 region has 15 residues. Germline-derived CDR1 and CDR2 are KGHSH and LQKENI. The CDR3 region is CASSPPHGQGHEQFF. The CDR3 nucleotides are TGTGCCAGCTCACCACCGCACGGACAGGGTCATGAGCAGTTCTTC.

This clonotype was detected many times. The gene calls are TRBV7-3 and TRBJ2-3; the match to TRBD1 covers 9 bases. V shed 6 bases and J 3 bases; nucleotides not matched to a gene: 7. The CDR3 length is 15 residues. The germline CDR1 and CDR2 sequences are SGHTA and FQGTGA. Written as DNA, the CDR3 is TGTGCCAGCAGTCCGGGACAGGGCCGGACAGATACGCAGTATTTT. Amino acid sequence: CASSPGQGRTDTQYF.

This sequence joins TRBV5-5 and TRBJ2-3; the D gene is possibly TRBD2 (7 bases). V lost 2 bases, J lost 2 bases, and 15 bases lay in between. Germline V gene sequence: CDR1 SGHKS, CDR2 YYEKEE (reference sequence). This CDR3 comprises 16 residues. CDR3 coding DNA: TGTGCCAGCAGCTTTCGCGGGGGCCTGGACACAGATACGCAGTATTTT. This sequence encodes CASSFRGGLDTDTQYF.

The chain joins TRBV11-2 to TRBJ2-7; D unresolved. Germline loops: CDR1 SGHAT, CDR2 FQNNGV. V lost 3 bases and J 2 bases, leaving 11 bases between the germline ends. The CDR3 contains 14 residues. CDR3 sequence reads: CASSFEEETYEQYV. In nucleotides, the CDR3 is TGTGCCAGCAGCTTCGAAGAGGAGACCTACGAGCAGTACGTC.

The chain carries TRBV20-1 and TRBJ2-1; the match to TRBD2 covers 7 bases. This CDR3 has 21 residues. The trim removed 4 bases at V and 8 bases at J, leaving 32 bases unmatched. Germline CDR1 reads DFQATT; CDR2 reads SNEGSKA (reference sequence). The CDR3 reads CSAIIGGQRGPLHTGMYEQFF. In nucleotides, the CDR3 is TGCAGTGCTATCATTGGAGGGCAGCGGGGTCCCTTGCACACGGGGATGTATGAGCAGTTCTTC.

About this clonotype itself: The junction departs from the called germline gene at one end, perhaps through a read error. For the CDR3, the DNA is TGTGTCAGCAGGGACGGGACAGGGGGCACCGGGGAGCTGTTTTTT. This encodes CVSRDGTGGTGELFF. The V and J genes are TRBV2 and TRBJ2-2, with TRBD1 matching over 11 bases. Per the germline V gene, CDR1 is SNHLY and CDR2 is FYNNEI. This CDR3 is built from 15 residues.

This clonotype came up a few times. The J gene is TRBJ1-5, the V gene TRBV13, with D perhaps TRBD1 (6 bases). Trimming took 1 base from V and 4 from J, leaving 14 bases between them. Germline V gene data show CDR1 as PRHDT and CDR2 as FYEKMQ (reference sequence). CDR3 size: 16 residues. CDR3 in amino acids: CASSLAGGHLNQPQHF. The CDR3 DNA follows: TGTGCCAGCAGCTTAGCGGGGGGACACTTAAATCAGCCCCAGCATTTT.

There are a few counts of this clonotype. This chain links TRBV28 with TRBJ1-5; D is undetermined. CDR3 length equals 17 residues. Germline V gene lookup returns CDR1 MDHEN and CDR2 SYDVKM. Trimming left V 8 bases short and J 0 bases short, with 20 bases between. This CDR3 is CASSTPTPGDSNQPQHF. In DNA form, the CDR3 reads TGTGCCAGCTCCACTCCAACCCCAGGAGATAGCAATCAGCCCCAGCATTTT.

In the case of this clonotype: The CDR3 does not end in the conserved phenylalanine or tryptophan, so this is likely a read error. The chain links TRBV20-1 to TRBJ2-3, with D perhaps matching TRBD1 or TRBD2 (7 bases each). This CDR3 comprises 20 residues. V lost 0 bases to trimming and J lost 0 bases, with 25 bases between them. CDR1 DFQATT and CDR2 SNEGSKA come from the germline V gene (reference sequence). CDR3 sequence reads: CSARDGRGLRRHSSTDTQYY. The CDR3 nucleotides are TGCAGTGCTAGAGATGGGAGGGGGCTCCGGAGACACTCTAGCACAGATACGCAGTATTAT.

CDR3 sequence reads: CASSPIRLTDTQYF. CDR3 sequence (DNA): TGTGCCAGCAGTCCTATTCGCCTAACAGATACGCAGTATTTT. The V gene is TRBV12-3 or TRBV12-4, the J gene TRBJ2-3; D ambiguous. The V and J ends lost 5 bases and 3 bases respectively, with 12 bases between them. The CDR3 runs to 14 residues.

This clonotype was seen a few times. The chain has TRBV28 and TRBJ2-2; a weak D match, TRBD1 (6 bases). CDR3 length: 14 amino acids. In germline, CDR1 is MDHEN, CDR2 SYDVKM. V was pared by 5 bases and J by 7 bases, with 14 bases between. The CDR3 is CASSIRPRGGELFF. Written as DNA, the CDR3 is TGTGCCAGCAGTATCCGCCCCAGGGGCGGGGAGCTGTTTTTT.

This clonotype was counted only a few times. CDR3 nucleotides: TGTGCCAGCAGTCACCGGGACAGGGCGCGGGAGCAGTTCTTC. This translates into CASSHRDRAREQFF. The genes are TRBV12-3 or TRBV12-4 and TRBJ2-1; 9 bases line up with TRBD1. After removal of 5 bases from V and 10 bases from J, the junction contained 9 bases not matched to a gene. This CDR3 has 14 amino acids.

This sequence joins TRBV2 and TRBJ1-2; a weak D match, TRBD1 (6 bases). From germline, CDR1 is SNHLY and CDR2 FYNNEI. V was cut by 3 bases and J by 8 bases, with 16 bases left in between. The CDR3 runs to 14 residues. For the CDR3, the DNA is TGTGCCAGCAGTGATATCGCAGGGGCAGGGGGCTACACCTTC. Protein: CASSDIAGAGGYTF.

This clonotype was seen more than once but under ten times. This rearrangement joins TRBV6-1 to TRBJ1-2, with 8 bases identical to TRBD1. Germline V lookup: CDR1 MNHNS, CDR2 SASEGT. CDR3 length: 14 residues. Trimming at V came to 7 bases and at J to 2 bases, leaving 6 bases not matched to a gene. In nucleotides, the CDR3 is TGTGCCAGCATCGACGGGACAGGAAACTATGGCTACACCTTC. This gives the protein CASIDGTGNYGYTF.

This clonotype has ten or more counts. The chain recombines TRBV9 with TRBJ1-1; D is possibly TRBD1 (6 bases). Germline V lookup: CDR1 SGDLS, CDR2 YYNGEE. The ends were cut back, 0 bases at V and 1 base at J, with 16 bases in the middle. The CDR3 extends over 17 amino acids. The CDR3 sequence: CASSVGEGGAQNTEAFF. The CDR3 bases are TGTGCCAGCAGCGTAGGTGAGGGGGGAGCGCAGAACACTGAAGCTTTCTTT.

This clonotype was counted between two and nine times. The chain has TRBV4-2 and TRBJ2-7; D is unresolved. V was cut by 4 bases and J by 6 bases, with 16 bases left in between. This CDR3 is built from 14 residues. From germline, CDR1 is LGHNA and CDR2 YNFKEQ. Here the CDR3 reads CASSPGPLVGEQYV. CDR3 sequence (DNA): TGTGCCAGCAGCCCCGGCCCCTTAGTCGGCGAGCAGTACGTC.

In this sample, this clonotype turned up many times. V and J are TRBV10-3 and TRBJ2-2; a possible D gene is TRBD1 (6 bases). CDR3 length equals 13 residues. The germline CDR1 and CDR2 sequences are ENHRY and SYGVKD. Trimming took 3 bases from V and 4 from J, leaving 6 bases between them. CDR3 amino acids: CAISDRGTGELFF. CDR3 coding DNA: TGTGCCATCAGTGACAGGGGCACCGGGGAGCTGTTTTTT.

This clonotype was counted between two and nine times. The V call is TRBV20-1, the J call TRBJ2-5; TRBD2 aligns across 9 bases. V lost 1 base, J lost 5 bases, and 2 bases stayed unmatched. The CDR3 runs to 13 residues. The V gene's germline CDR1 is DFQATT and CDR2 SNEGSKA (reference sequence). CDR3 sequence: CSARVAGAETQYF. The CDR3 DNA follows: TGCAGTGCTAGAGTAGCGGGGGCTGAGACCCAGTACTTC.

The chain links TRBV10-3 to TRBJ1-3; no clear D gene. CDR3 size: 14 residues. Trimming took 0 bases from V and 3 from J, leaving 6 bases between them. Germline loops: CDR1 ENHRY, CDR2 SYGVKD. CDR3 DNA sequence: TGTGCCATCAGTGAGTCGAGAGGTGGAAACACCATATATTTT. Translating it yields CAISESRGGNTIYF.

This clonotype was detected only a few times. The chain joins TRBV10-2 to TRBJ2-2, with D possibly matching TRBD2 (6 bases). The germline V gene encodes CDR1 WSHSY and CDR2 SAAADI. V shed 4 bases and J shed 0 bases, with 18 bases lying between them. This CDR3 region has 18 residues. This CDR3 reads CASSVKSVAVANTGELFF. As DNA, the CDR3 is TGCGCCAGCAGTGTCAAGTCGGTAGCGGTCGCGAACACCGGGGAGCTGTTTTTT.

This clonotype was seen a handful of times. The chain recombines TRBV5-1 with TRBJ2-7; no reliable D call. CDR1 and CDR2 from the germline V gene are SGHRS and YFSETQ. This CDR3 has 14 amino acids. The V end was cut by 2 bases, the J end by 0 bases, with 9 bases between. The CDR3 coding sequence is TGCGCCAGCAGCTTTGGTGGGCCCTCCTACGAGCAGTACGTC. It is translated as CASSFGGPSYEQYV.

The chain couples TRBV9 to TRBJ2-5, with a possible D match to TRBD2 (5 bases). V lost 4 bases to trimming and J lost 0 bases, with 16 bases between them. Germline-derived CDR1 and CDR2 are SGDLS and YYNGEE. The CDR3 runs 16 residues. CDR3 sequence (DNA): TGTGCCAGCAGCATGCCGGGAACTTTGTACCAAGAGACCCAGTACTTC. Protein product: CASSMPGTLYQETQYF. Full variable domain (outside the CDR3, taken from reference TRBV9 and TRBJ2-5): DSGVTQTPKHLITATGQRVTLRCSPRSGDLSVYWYQQSLDQGLQFLIQYYNGEERAKGNILERFSAQQFPDLHSELNLSSLELGDSALYFCASSMPGTLYQETQYFGPGTRLLVL.